The present T cell receptor beta chain was sequenced within a study of monozygotic twins with inflammatory bowel disease. General study findings and limits: For IBD, no single strong associated signal or clonotype was supported. Patients with IBD had less TCRbeta diversity (inverse Simpson) than their healthy co-twins.

On this clonotype: The antigen remains unidentified.

Per sample, reverse transcription was split into eight reactions. After re-calling the 5' RACE reads, TCRdb lists one entry per CDR3 protein, DNA absent. The table for this sample gives roughly 100,000 distinct CDR3 sequences. The CDR3 covers 14 residues. Germline-derived CDR1 and CDR2 are SGHRS and YFSETQ. The gene calls are TRBV5-1 and TRBJ2-7; TCRdb outputs TRBD1, but without DNA this stays unchecked. This TCR derives from a human donor with ulcerative colitis or Crohn's disease, or a healthy co-twin of an affected twin (not recorded which). Sequences were obtained from blood. CDR3 sequence reads: CASSYLRTGSEQYF.